The 29 T cell receptor beta chains given below trace back to one sample, sequenced in a study of glioma-infiltrating T cells after dendritic cell vaccination. Clones were read by immunoSEQ multiplex PCR, and TCRdb kept only the in-frame ones, dropping some. The sample holds approximately 62,000 clones; about 89% are singletons and the top ten take roughly 12%. Sample time point: after dendritic cell vaccination, including at tumor progression/relapse. The starting material was blood, obtained after dendritic cell vaccination. These receptors were collected from a human donor with glioblastoma.

The chain recombines TRBV2 with TRBJ1-5; tentative D call: TRBD1 (6 bases). Trimming left V 6 bases short and J 0 bases short, with 18 bases between. CDR1 is SNHLY, CDR2 FYNNEI, per germline. CDR3 length: 17 residues. DNA for the CDR3: TGTGCCAGCAGCCGGGGGGGGCGGATTAATAGCAATCAGCCCCAGCATTTT. This translates into CASSRGGRINSNQPQHF.

This sequence joins TRBV2 and TRBJ2-4; TRBD1 matches 9 bases. This CDR3 is 16 amino acids long. The ends lost 4 bases at V and 3 bases at J; junction bases unmatched: 7. The germline V gene encodes CDR1 SNHLY and CDR2 FYNNEI. The CDR3 DNA follows: TGTGCCAGCAGTGGAGGACAGGGGCTGTACAAAAACATTCAGTACTTC. Protein product: CASSGGQGLYKNIQYF.

This rearrangement joins TRBV4-3 to TRBJ2-3, with a weak D call TRBD2 (7 bases). CDR3 length: 17 residues. V lost 0 bases to trimming and J lost 4 bases, with 17 bases between them. CDR1 and CDR2 (germline): LGHNA, YSLEER. CDR3 nucleotide sequence: TGCGCCAGCAGCCAAGATTGGGGGGGGGCGGGGGCAGATACGCAGTATTTT. It encodes CASSQDWGGAGADTQYF.

The V and J genes are TRBV11-2 and TRBJ2-3, with a possible D match to TRBD2 (7 bases). Trimming removed 5 bases at V and 4 bases at J, with 28 bases between. This CDR3 contains 19 residues. CDR1 and CDR2 (germline): SGHAT, FQNNGV. The CDR3 loop reads CASSTRSPRESGGPDTQYF. The CDR3, as DNA: TGTGCCAGCAGCACCAGAAGCCCGAGGGAGTCCGGGGGGCCAGATACGCAGTATTTT.

In its sample, this clone was seen a few times. The rearrangement joins TRBV6-5 to TRBJ1-1, with D tentatively TRBD1 (5 bases). V lost 6 bases and J lost 2, with 13 bases in between. CDR1 MNHEY and CDR2 SVGAGI come from the germline V gene. The length of the CDR3 is 14 residues. CDR3 bases: TGTGCCAGCAGGTTAGGACATCAAAACACTGAAGCTTTCTTT. Its translation is CASRLGHQNTEAFF.

The CDR3 protein is CASSQVGTGIHEQYF. CDR3 nucleotide sequence: TGTGCCAGCAGCCAAGTCGGGACAGGGATCCACGAGCAGTACTTC. The rearrangement joins TRBV14 to TRBJ2-7; 9 bases are a match to TRBD1. CDR1 is SGHDN, CDR2 FVKESK, per germline. The V and J ends lost 1 base and 5 bases, in that order; junction bases with no gene match: 6. The CDR3 runs 15 residues.

The chain has TRBV18 and TRBJ1-1, with D maybe TRBD1 (5 bases). Germline CDR1 reads KGHSH; CDR2 reads LQKENI. The CDR3 has 14 amino acids. V dropped 6 bases and J dropped 2 bases, with 13 bases sitting between them. DNA of the CDR3: TGTGCCAGCTCGACCCGGGACTTTAACACTGAAGCTTTCTTT. It specifies CASSTRDFNTEAFF.

This clone was counted once. The V gene is TRBV4-1, the J gene TRBJ2-7; a possible D gene is TRBD1 (7 bases). CDR1 is MGHRA and CDR2 is YSYEKL in the germline V gene. The ends were cut back, 1 base at V and 3 bases at J, with 10 bases in the middle. The CDR3 covers 14 residues. The CDR3 region has the DNA TGCGCCAGCAGCCAAGCAGGGGGGTACTACGAGCAGTACTTC. Encoded protein: CASSQAGGYYEQYF.

V and J are TRBV25-1 and TRBJ1-1, with D tentatively TRBD1 (6 bases). Looked up from germline, CDR1 is MGHDK and CDR2 is SYGVNS. The CDR3 runs to 14 residues. V dropped 6 bases and J dropped 1 base, with 12 bases sitting between them. In DNA form, the CDR3 reads TGTGCCAGCAGCGAACAGGGTCAGAACACTGAAGCTTTCTTT. As protein: CASSEQGQNTEAFF.

The chain joins TRBV14 to TRBJ1-2; 9 bases align to TRBD1. The CDR3 loop spans 15 amino acids. The J segment lost 4 bases and the V segment lost 2 bases, leaving 5 bases of the junction unmatched. In germline, CDR1 is SGHDN, CDR2 FVKESK. CDR3 coding DNA: TGTGCCAGCAGCCAAACCGGGACAGGGCCCTATGGCTACACCTTC. Encoded protein: CASSQTGTGPYGYTF.

The genes are TRBV9 and TRBJ2-3; D gene unclear. With 1 base removed from V and 3 bases from J, the gap between germline ends came to 3 bases. Germline V gene data show CDR1 as SGDLS and CDR2 as YYNGEE. There are 12 residues in the CDR3. The CDR3 bases are TGTGCCAGCAGCGTATTAACAGATACGCAGTATTTT. It yields the protein CASSVLTDTQYF.

The rearrangement uses TRBV28 and TRBJ1-1, with D hard to call. V lost 3 bases and J 1 base, leaving 15 bases between the germline ends. Germline lookup yields CDR1 MDHEN and CDR2 SYDVKM. The CDR3 is 16 amino acids. The CDR3 loop is CASSFRFDKSNTEAFF. For the CDR3, the DNA is TGTGCCAGCAGTTTTAGGTTTGACAAATCGAACACTGAAGCTTTCTTT.

This sequence joins TRBV7-6 and TRBJ2-2, with 13 nucleotides matching TRBD2. Losses at the gene ends were 5 bases for V and 6 bases for J; bases not matched to a gene: 6. Germline V gives CDR1 SGHVS, CDR2 FNYEAQ. This CDR3 is built from 16 residues. This chain's CDR3 is CASSRTSGRGAGELFF. The CDR3 nucleotides are TGTGCCAGCAGCCGCACTAGCGGGAGGGGGGCCGGGGAGCTGTTTTTT.

The CDR3 here is CASSMSGQGTEAFF. DNA for the CDR3: TGTGCCAGTAGTATGTCGGGGCAGGGGACTGAAGCTTTCTTT. This chain uses TRBV19 with TRBJ1-1, with TRBD1 as a possible D gene (6 bases). Germline V gives CDR1 LNHDA, CDR2 SQIVND (reference sequence). CDR3 length: 14 amino acids. The V gene lost 3 bases and the J gene lost 5 bases, with 13 bases spanning the gap.

A single count supports this clone. This rearrangement joins TRBV6-5 to TRBJ1-5; D might be TRBD1 (6 bases). Looked up from germline, CDR1 is MNHEY and CDR2 is SVGAGI. Trimming pared 6 bases from V and 0 bases from J, leaving 9 bases between. The CDR3 is 14 residues long. The CDR3 nucleotides read TGTGCCAGCAGGTGGGACAATAGCAATCAGCCCCAGCATTTT. Encoded protein: CASRWDNSNQPQHF.

The V and J genes are TRBV14 and TRBJ1-1; D might be TRBD1 (6 bases). Germline-derived CDR1 and CDR2 are SGHDN and FVKESK. V was shortened by 0 bases and J by 1 base, with 9 bases between the two germline ends. This CDR3 has 15 residues. CDR3 sequence: CASSQEGGANTEAFF. The CDR3 DNA sequence: TGTGCCAGCAGCCAAGAGGGGGGGGCGAACACTGAAGCTTTCTTT.

The chain has TRBV7-8 and TRBJ2-7, with D possibly being TRBD2 (5 bases). Between the trimmed V and J ends, which lost 1 base and 0 bases, there was a span of 10 bases. CDR3 length: 15 residues. Germline V gene lookup returns CDR1 SGHVS and CDR2 FQNEAQ. The CDR3 coding sequence is TGTGCCAGCAGCTTAGGTGCGGGTCCCTCCTACGAGCAGTACTTC. This codes for CASSLGAGPSYEQYF. Drawing the rest from reference TRBV7-8 and TRBJ2-7, the complete variable domain is GAGVSQSPRYKVAKRGQDVALRCDPISGHVSLFWYQQALGQGPEFLTYFQNEAQLDKSGLPSDRFFAERPEGSVSTLKIQRTQQEDSAVYLCASSLGAGPSYEQYFGPGTRLTVT.

The CDR3 reads CASSQDEGQGGAYEQYF. For the CDR3, the DNA is TGTGCCAGCAGCCAAGATGAGGGACAGGGGGGCGCGTACGAGCAGTACTTC. The chain is built from TRBV4-2 and TRBJ2-7, with TRBD1 matching over 11 bases. Germline V gene data show CDR1 as LGHNA and CDR2 as YNFKEQ. The CDR3 is 17 residues long. Trimming at V came to 0 bases and at J to 4 bases, leaving 8 bases not matched to a gene.

V and J are TRBV5-1 and TRBJ1-4; 7 nucleotides line up with TRBD1. Germline lookup yields CDR1 SGHRS and CDR2 YFSETQ. CDR3 length equals 15 residues. With 0 bases clipped from V and 7 bases from J, the junction kept 6 bases outside the gene matches. The CDR3 region has the DNA TGCGCCAGCAGCTTGGGGTTCGGGACAGTTGAAAAACTGTTTTTT. It specifies CASSLGFGTVEKLFF. The full variable domain, its missing parts supplied by reference TRBV5-1 and TRBJ1-4, is KAGVTQTPRYLIKTRGQQVTLSCSPISGHRSVSWYQQTPGQGLQFLFEYFSETQRNKGNFPGRFSGRQFSNSRSEMNVSTLELGDSALYLCASSLGFGTVEKLFFGSGTQLSVL.

The CDR3 nucleotides read TGTGCCTGGAGTGTAGGACAGATGGGGGGCTACACCTTC. This gives the protein CAWSVGQMGGYTF. The rearrangement joins TRBV30 to TRBJ1-2, with a weak D call TRBD1 (6 bases). CDR1 is GTSNPN, CDR2 SVGIG, per germline (reference sequence). The CDR3 is 13 amino acids. Trimming pared 0 bases from V and 8 bases from J, leaving 13 bases between.

The chain links TRBV27 to TRBJ2-7; 10 bases line up with TRBD2. The CDR3 consists of 15 residues. Per germline, CDR1 MNHEY and CDR2 SMNVEV (reference sequence). V shed 7 bases and J 3 bases; nucleotides not matched to a gene: 9. The CDR3 DNA sequence: TGTGCCAGCACGATTTGGACTAGCGGACGCTACGAGCAGTACTTC. It translates to CASTIWTSGRYEQYF.

The chain carries TRBV10-3 and TRBJ1-5, with D tentatively TRBD1 (5 bases). Trimming took off 7 bases at V and 0 bases at J, with 13 bases between the two ends. The CDR3 has 15 residues. Per the germline V gene, CDR1 is ENHRY and CDR2 is SYGVKD. The CDR3 region has the DNA TGTGCCATCACTCCCGACAGATTTAGCAATCAGCCCCAGCATTTT. The encoded protein is CAITPDRFSNQPQHF.

CDR3: CASSPRTGGYEQYF. The CDR3 nucleotides are TGTGCCAGCAGCCCTCGGACAGGAGGATACGAGCAGTACTTC. The chain recombines TRBV14 with TRBJ2-7; 7 nucleotides line up with TRBD1. CDR1 is SGHDN and CDR2 is FVKESK in the germline V gene. This CDR3 region has 14 residues. Losses at the gene ends were 4 bases for V and 4 bases for J; bases not matched to a gene: 7. Full variable domain (missing parts from reference TRBV14 and TRBJ2-7): EAGVTQFPSHSVIEKGQTVTLRCDPISGHDNLYWYRRVMGKEIKFLLHFVKESKQDESGMPNNRFLAERTGGTYSTLKVQPAELEDSGVYFCASSPRTGGYEQYFGPGTRLTVT.

The chain couples TRBV27 to TRBJ2-5; perhaps TRBD1 as D (5 bases). The CDR3 sequence is 15 residues long. V was pared by 4 bases and J by 5 bases, with 17 bases between. The germline CDR1 and CDR2 sequences are MNHEY and SMNVEV (reference sequence). CDR3 in amino acids: CASSSSPRGWETQYF. The DNA of the CDR3 is TGTGCCAGCAGTTCGTCCCCTAGGGGCTGGGAGACCCAGTACTTC.

The rearrangement uses TRBV4-3 and TRBJ2-3, with 11 positions matching TRBD1. Trimming removed 4 bases from V and 2 bases from J; junction bases left unmatched: 2. The CDR3 covers 15 residues. Germline V gene lookup returns CDR1 LGHNA and CDR2 YSLEER. CDR3 in DNA: TGCGCCAGCAGCCGGGACAGGGGGTCCACAGATACGCAGTATTTT. It specifies CASSRDRGSTDTQYF.

This sequence joins TRBV27 and TRBJ1-1; D remains unclear. CDR1 and CDR2 (germline): MNHEY, SMNVEV (reference sequence). V lost 0 bases and J lost 3, with 8 bases in between. The CDR3 length is 14 residues. The CDR3 bases are TGTGCCAGCAGTTTATCTGTAATCGACACTGAAGCTTTCTTT. As protein: CASSLSVIDTEAFF.

V gene TRBV12-1 combines with J gene TRBJ2-1; the table's D gene call, TRBD2, was not cross checked with the DNA. TRBV12-1 is reported as a pseudogene. CDR3 length: 14 residues. Here the CDR3 DNA reads TGTGCCAGCAGCTTTGCGAACCCCCCGGTCGGGCAGTTCTTC. Translating gives CASSFANPPVGQFF.

V gene TRBV19 combines with J gene TRBJ2-1; 9 nucleotides match TRBD1. V lost 5 bases and J lost 4; bases outside the gene matches: 15. The CDR3 extends over 18 amino acids. Germline CDR1 reads LNHDA; CDR2 reads SQIVND (reference sequence). CDR3 bases: TGTGCCAGTAGTCCTCGTCTTTGGGGGACAGGGCAGTACAATGAGCAGTTCTTC. Its translation: CASSPRLWGTGQYNEQFF.

The CDR3 sequence is CASNPDRVAYGYTF. In DNA form, the CDR3 reads TGTGCCAGCAATCCTGACAGGGTGGCCTATGGCTACACCTTC. The V call is TRBV2, the J call TRBJ1-2; 7 bases are a match to TRBD1. CDR3 length equals 14 residues. Looked up from germline, CDR1 is SNHLY and CDR2 is FYNNEI. The junction had 9 bases not matched to a gene; V was cut back by 7 bases and J by 4 bases.